This TCR beta chain was recorded in a study of blood T cell repertoires in COVID-19. Repertoires were generated with immunoSEQ multiplex PCR, while TCRdb's copy carries only in-frame clones and drops some. Of fewer than 200,000 clones in the sample, roughly 82% are singletons; the top ten hold under 6.5%. Donors were grouped by their self-reported clinical history. Germline lookup yields CDR1 LGHDT and CDR2 YNNKEL (reference sequence). The CDR3 is made up of 15 amino acids. V lost 0 bases and J 4 bases, leaving 12 bases between the germline ends. The source material was PBMCs or T cells enriched from blood (not recorded which). This receptor was identified in a woman aged 55-69 years with acute COVID-19. The chain employs TRBV3-1 (or the pseudogene TRBV3-2) and TRBJ1-2; D call uncertain. DNA for the CDR3: TGTGCCAGCAGCCAAGAAACGGCAGGCACCTATGGCTACACCTTC. Translated, it gives CASSQETAGTYGYTF.